The next 25 T cell receptor beta chains were all read from a single sample in a study of T cells expressing NK-cell markers. One entry per CDR3 protein, without DNA, is what TCRdb gives after re-calling the 5' RACE reads. The sample features around 260,000 distinct CDR3 sequences, with 4.2% in its top ten. The sample was blood T cells: a sorted CD56 or NKG2C T cell subset, CD4+ or CD8+ T cells, or bulk PBMC T cells (not recorded which). These receptors all come from a woman between 18 and 75 years old in good health.

The CDR3: CASSVVGTAKNIQYF. The chain is built from TRBV11-1 and TRBJ2-4. The CDR3 has 15 amino acids. CDR1 is SGHAT, CDR2 FQDESV, per germline (reference sequence).

The chain employs TRBV6-1 and TRBJ2-1; TCRdb proposes TRBD2, but this gene call is untestable without DNA. The CDR3 extends over 17 amino acids. CDR1 is MNHNS, CDR2 SASEGT, per germline. The CDR3 spells CASSPPGTRVWDNEQFF.

The CDR3 spells CASSPDSGSSDREQYF. This sequence joins TRBV19 and TRBJ2-7; there is no DNA to check the TCRdb D call of TRBD2. In germline, CDR1 is LNHDA, CDR2 SQIVND (reference sequence). This CDR3 comprises 16 residues.

The V call is TRBV28, the J call TRBJ2-7; TCRdb outputs TRBD1, but without DNA this stays unchecked. The CDR3 runs to 15 residues. CDR1 is MDHEN, CDR2 SYDVKM, per germline. This CDR3 reads CASSLTGQGFGEQYF. Variable domain in full (rest from reference TRBV28 and TRBJ2-7): DVKVTQSSRYLVKRTGEKVFLECVQDMDHENMFWYRQDPGLGLRLIYFSYDVKMKEKGDIPEGYSVSREKKERFSLILESASTNQTSMYLCASSLTGQGFGEQYFGPGTRLTVT.

V and J are TRBV27 and TRBJ2-3; TCRdb names TRBD1, which stays unverified in the absence of DNA. Germline assignment: CDR1 MNHEY and CDR2 SMNVEV (reference sequence). The CDR3 runs to 16 residues. The chain's CDR3 is CASSTLGPGGADTQYF.

This chain uses TRBV20-1 with TRBJ2-7; the TCRdb D gene call, TRBD1, has no DNA to confirm it. From germline, CDR1 is DFQATT and CDR2 SNEGSKA (reference sequence). CDR3 length equals 14 residues. CDR3: CSATGQVGSYEQYF.

The genes are TRBV28 and TRBJ2-7; the D gene TCRdb calls, TRBD1, cannot be checked with no DNA. This CDR3 region has 14 residues. The germline CDR1 and CDR2 sequences are MDHEN and SYDVKM. The CDR3 protein is CASSLTGDLNEQYF.

J is TRBJ1-2 and V is TRBV27; TCRdb calls TRBD1, which cannot be checked without DNA. This CDR3 has 16 residues. Looked up from germline, CDR1 is MNHEY and CDR2 is SMNVEV (reference sequence). The CDR3: CASSLSVLDSTYGYTF.

This sequence joins TRBV7-9 and TRBJ2-1; TCRdb indicates TRBD2, and absent DNA this call remains unverified. Germline CDR1 reads SEHNR; CDR2 reads FQNEAQ (reference sequence). CDR3 length: 16 residues. CDR3 residues: CASSFASGIVHNEQFF. Using reference TRBV7-9 and TRBJ2-1 for the parts outside the CDR3, the full variable domain is DTGVSQNPRHKITKRGQNVTFRCDPISEHNRLYWYRQTLGQGPEFLTYFQNEAQLEKSRLLSDRFSAERPKGSFSTLEIQRTEQGDSAMYLCASSFASGIVHNEQFFGPGTRLTVL.

The chain employs TRBV7-9 and TRBJ1-1. CDR3 length: 14 amino acids. Germline CDR1 SEHNR, CDR2 FQNEAQ (reference sequence). CDR3 residues: CASRSIGRGTEAFF.

V gene TRBV20-1 combines with J gene TRBJ2-7; TCRdb reports TRBD2, a call that lacks DNA to check it against. The CDR3 has 14 residues. Germline V gene lookup returns CDR1 DFQATT and CDR2 SNEGSKA (reference sequence). The CDR3 here is CSATGPGLSYEQYF.

The chain joins TRBV20-1 to TRBJ2-2. The germline V gene has CDR1 DFQATT and CDR2 SNEGSKA (reference sequence). The CDR3 spans 11 residues. CDR3 sequence: CSAKGTGELFF.

V is TRBV12-3 or TRBV12-4 and J is TRBJ2-3. The CDR3 runs 13 residues. CDR3 residues: CASRVASTDTQYF.

The chain couples TRBV9 to TRBJ2-3; TCRdb designates TRBD1, a call that cannot be tested without DNA. The CDR3 spans 14 residues. The V gene's germline CDR1 is SGDLS and CDR2 YYNGEE. CDR3: CASSVVGTTDTQYF.

The J gene is TRBJ2-1, the V gene TRBV7-2. The CDR3 contains 14 residues. CDR1 is SGHTA, CDR2 FQGNSA, per germline. The CDR3 here is CASSLIGHNNEQFF.

This chain joins TRBV20-1 and TRBJ1-1. Germline assignment: CDR1 DFQATT and CDR2 SNEGSKA (reference sequence). The CDR3 has 14 residues. The CDR3 region is CSAHRQTGNTEAFF.

The V call is TRBV10-3, the J call TRBJ1-4; TCRdb picks TRBD1, but there is no DNA to check that call. Per germline, CDR1 ENHRY and CDR2 SYGVKD. CDR3 size: 15 residues. CDR3 residues: CAIREDRGLDEKLFF.

V usage is TRBV7-2 and J usage is TRBJ2-1; checking the TCRdb D call of TRBD1 is not possible without DNA. The length of the CDR3 is 15 residues. CDR1 is SGHTA, CDR2 FQGNSA, per germline. The CDR3 sequence is CASSPDRVSYNEQFF. Using reference TRBV7-2 and TRBJ2-1 for the parts outside the CDR3, the full variable domain is GAGVSQSPSNKVTEKGKDVELRCDPISGHTALYWYRQSLGQGLEFLIYFQGNSAPDKSGLPSDRFSAERTGGSVSTLTIQRTQQEDSAVYLCASSPDRVSYNEQFFGPGTRLTVL.

The V call is TRBV18, the J call TRBJ1-1. Germline V lookup: CDR1 KGHSH, CDR2 LQKENI. This CDR3 has 13 residues. The CDR3 spells CASSPGRNTEAFF.

The V and J genes are TRBV20-1 and TRBJ1-4; TCRdb returns TRBD1, unconfirmable since there is no DNA. The germline V gene has CDR1 DFQATT and CDR2 SNEGSKA (reference sequence). The CDR3 contains 13 residues. Here the CDR3 reads CSGYGGSNEKLFF.

V usage is TRBV30 and J usage is TRBJ2-2; the D call from TCRdb, TRBD1, cannot be confirmed without DNA. The CDR3 has 14 residues. Germline V gene sequence: CDR1 GTSNPN, CDR2 SVGIG (reference sequence). The CDR3 region is CAGGRDRVPFELFF.

The chain combines TRBV25-1 with TRBJ1-1. CDR3 length: 15 residues. Germline V gene data show CDR1 as MGHDK and CDR2 as SYGVNS. The CDR3 region is CASSEGGSVNTEAFF.

The J gene is TRBJ2-5, the V gene TRBV7-7; TCRdb names TRBD1, which stays unverified in the absence of DNA. The CDR3 sequence is 15 residues long. Germline CDR1 reads SSHAT; CDR2 reads FNYEAQ (reference sequence). The CDR3 sequence: CASTPSLLPIETQYF.

This chain joins TRBV6-1 and TRBJ1-5; TCRdb lists TRBD1, though no DNA is available to test this call. Per the germline V gene, CDR1 is MNHNS and CDR2 is SASEGT. The CDR3 consists of 17 residues. The CDR3 loop reads CASSKGVGAAGNQPQHF.

V and J are TRBV4-2 and TRBJ1-4; absent DNA, TCRdb's TRBD1 call cannot be checked. CDR1 is LGHNA and CDR2 is YNFKEQ in the germline V gene. The CDR3 runs 15 residues. CDR3 in amino acids: CASSRGGGTNEKLFF.